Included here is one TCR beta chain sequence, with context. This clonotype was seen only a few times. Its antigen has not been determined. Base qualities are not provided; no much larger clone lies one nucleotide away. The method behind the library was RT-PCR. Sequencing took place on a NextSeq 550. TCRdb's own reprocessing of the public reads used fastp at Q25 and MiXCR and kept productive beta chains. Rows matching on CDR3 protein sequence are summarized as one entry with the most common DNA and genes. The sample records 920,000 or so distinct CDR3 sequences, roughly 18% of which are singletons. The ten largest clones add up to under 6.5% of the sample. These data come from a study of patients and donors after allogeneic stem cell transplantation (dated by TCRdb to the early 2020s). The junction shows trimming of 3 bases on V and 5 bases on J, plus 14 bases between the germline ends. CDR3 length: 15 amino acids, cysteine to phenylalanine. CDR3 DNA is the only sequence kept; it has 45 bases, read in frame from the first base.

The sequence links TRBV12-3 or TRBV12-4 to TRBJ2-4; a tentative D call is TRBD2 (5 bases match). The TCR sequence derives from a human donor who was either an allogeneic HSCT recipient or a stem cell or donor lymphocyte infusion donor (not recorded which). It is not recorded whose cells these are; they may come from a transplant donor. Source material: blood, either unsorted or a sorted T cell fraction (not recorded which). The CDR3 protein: CASSLGTKGENIQYF. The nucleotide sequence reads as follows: TGTGCCAGCAGTTTGGGCACCAAGGGAGAAAACATTCAGTACTTC.